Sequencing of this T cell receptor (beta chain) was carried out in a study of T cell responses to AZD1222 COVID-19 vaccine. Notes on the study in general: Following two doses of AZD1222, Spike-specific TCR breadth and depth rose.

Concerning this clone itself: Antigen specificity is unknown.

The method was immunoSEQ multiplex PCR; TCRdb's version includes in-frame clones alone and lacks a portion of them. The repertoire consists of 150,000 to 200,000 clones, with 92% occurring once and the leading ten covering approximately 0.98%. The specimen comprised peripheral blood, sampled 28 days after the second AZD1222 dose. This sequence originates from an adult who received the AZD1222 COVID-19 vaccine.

In nucleotides, the CDR3 is TGTGCCAGCAGTTACTCGTATAGATCTGGCGCGTATGGCTACACCTTC. This translates into CASSYSYRSGAYGYTF. The chain links TRBV6-5 to TRBJ1-2; D ambiguous. The V gene's germline CDR1 is MNHEY and CDR2 SVGAGI. The ends were cut back, 0 bases at V and 5 bases at J, with 16 bases in the middle. This CDR3 is built from 16 residues.